Below, 12 T cell receptor beta chains from the same sample are listed, as sequenced in a study of vaccination effects on CD4 cells after COVID-19. Antigens for these TCRs are unknown. Before any sequencing was done, the ViraFEST assay used viral peptide pools to expand antigen-specific CD4+ T cells. Scientists isolated CD4+ T cells after an approximately ten-day culture period ended. As their vaccination, participants received two doses of either BNT162b2 or mRNA-1273. TCRdb's copy holds only in-frame clones and misses some; the assay was immunoSEQ multiplex PCR. This sample has about 33,000 clones, with approximately 75% found just once. This material consisted of CD4+ T cells from PBMCs cultured with HCoV-229E spike peptides, taken after COVID-19 vaccination. These receptors all come from a human donor who received a COVID-19 vaccine.

This clone appeared a few times. The chain combines TRBV11-2 with TRBJ2-7, with 7 bases lining up with TRBD2. The trim removed 3 bases at V and 2 bases at J, leaving 4 bases unmatched. Germline loops: CDR1 SGHAT, CDR2 FQNNGV. The CDR3 length is 14 residues. The CDR3 region has the DNA TGTGCCAGCAGCTTGAGTGCGGGGGCCTACGAGCAGTACTTC. It yields the protein CASSLSAGAYEQYF.

A few counts support this clone. This chain links TRBV12-3 or TRBV12-4 with TRBJ2-5; 8 bases map to TRBD2. The CDR3 sequence is 13 residues long. With 5 bases clipped from V and 9 bases from J, the junction kept 8 bases outside the gene matches. CDR3 DNA sequence: TGTGCCAGCAGTCAGACTAGCGCCCAGGCCCAGTACTTC. It is translated as CASSQTSAQAQYF.

This chain uses TRBV18 with TRBJ1-5; D gene unclear. Germline assignment: CDR1 KGHSH and CDR2 LQKENI. Between the trimmed V and J ends, which lost 4 bases and 8 bases, there was a span of 9 bases. This CDR3 is built from 12 residues. The chain's CDR3 is CASSLGPEPQHF. In DNA form, the CDR3 reads TGTGCCAGCTCACTTGGGCCCGAGCCCCAGCATTTT.

V is TRBV11-2 and J is TRBJ2-5, with TRBD1 identical over 7 bases. V shed 6 bases, J shed 2 bases, and the junction held 6 bases outside the gene matches. The CDR3 has 14 residues. Germline loops: CDR1 SGHAT, CDR2 FQNNGV. The CDR3 sequence: CASSLTGNQETQYF. CDR3 nucleotide sequence: TGTGCCAGCAGTTTGACAGGGAATCAAGAGACCCAGTACTTC.

This clone was seen a few times. The genes are TRBV10-3 and TRBJ1-6; D gene uncertain. Germline CDR1 ENHRY, CDR2 SYGVKD. This CDR3 spans 12 amino acids. The germline V and J ends were trimmed by 4 bases and 8 bases, with 6 bases remaining between them. The CDR3 DNA is TGTGCCATCAGTGGGGAGGATTCACCCCTCCACTTT. This sequence encodes CAISGEDSPLHF.

This CDR3 is CASSFGRVYQETQYF. In DNA, the CDR3 is TGTGCCAGCAGCTTCGGCAGGGTTTACCAAGAGACCCAGTACTTC. The chain employs TRBV7-7 and TRBJ2-5, with a possible D match to TRBD1 (5 bases). The CDR3 is made up of 15 amino acids. The germline CDR1 and CDR2 sequences are SSHAT and FNYEAQ (reference sequence). V lost 3 bases and J 0 bases, leaving 11 bases between the germline ends.

The V call is TRBV5-1, the J call TRBJ1-4; 8 positions agree with TRBD1. Germline assignment: CDR1 SGHRS and CDR2 YFSETQ. This CDR3 spans 13 amino acids. V lost 4 bases and J lost 15; bases outside the gene matches: 11. The CDR3 DNA follows: TGCGCCAGCAGCCGGGTGACAGGGGAAAACGTGTTTTTT. It specifies CASSRVTGENVFF.

The V call is TRBV19, the J call TRBJ2-1; D gene uncertain. V was trimmed by 2 bases and J by 5 bases, leaving 10 bases between them. The CDR3 length is 14 residues. Germline values: CDR1 LNHDA, CDR2 SQIVND (reference sequence). In DNA, the CDR3 is TGTGCCAGTAGTATATCGGGTATCCACAATGAGCAGTTCTTC. It translates to CASSISGIHNEQFF.

V gene TRBV27 combines with J gene TRBJ1-1, with D perhaps matching TRBD1 (6 bases). The CDR3 has 15 amino acids. The germline CDR1 and CDR2 sequences are MNHEY and SMNVEV (reference sequence). Trimming left V 4 bases short and J 1 base short, with 13 bases between. The CDR3 coding sequence is TGTGCCAGCAGTTCCCTCCCGACAGGGAACACTGAAGCTTTCTTT. Encoded protein: CASSSLPTGNTEAFF.

This chain joins TRBV18 and TRBJ2-1; maybe TRBD2 (6 bases). CDR1 and CDR2 (germline): KGHSH, LQKENI. Trimming removed 5 bases from V and 0 bases from J, with 14 bases in between. This CDR3 has 16 residues. Written as DNA, the CDR3 is TGTGCCAGCTCAGCTCGGAGGGAGCTCTCCTACAATGAGCAGTTCTTC. Protein sequence: CASSARRELSYNEQFF.

J is TRBJ2-7 and V is TRBV5-4, with TRBD2 matching 11 bases. Per germline, CDR1 SGHNT and CDR2 YYREEE (reference sequence). The V gene end was trimmed by 4 bases and the J gene end by 5 bases; junction bases not matched to a gene: 5. The CDR3 loop spans 14 amino acids. The CDR3 here is CASSLAGGSNEQYF. The CDR3 region has the DNA TGTGCCAGCAGCCTAGCGGGGGGTTCCAACGAGCAGTACTTC.

This chain connects TRBV2 to TRBJ2-7, with 10 bases fitting TRBD1. CDR1 and CDR2 from the germline V gene are SNHLY and FYNNEI. V was clipped by 5 bases and J by 0 bases; unmatched bases: 19. The CDR3 extends over 20 amino acids. The CDR3 nucleotides are TGTGCCAGCAGTAGAGGGATTAACTTACCGGGACAGGGGACCTCCTACGAGCAGTACTTC. It is translated as CASSRGINLPGQGTSYEQYF.